Following are 19 T cell receptor beta chains from one sample sequenced in a study of cytomegalovirus exposure and HLA in healthy donors. The PCR had 60 Vbeta and 13 Jbeta primers. The data were produced by immunoSEQ multiplex PCR, yet TCRdb's version contains in-frame clones alone and is incomplete. The table includes hundreds of thousands of clones, more than 60% detected once. What was sequenced was PBMCs. The source of these receptors is a woman aged 25-40 years in good health and CMV-seronegative.

The chain links TRBV6-1 to TRBJ2-3; 8 nucleotides align to TRBD2. V lost 6 bases and J lost 4; bases outside the gene matches: 6. This CDR3 spans 14 amino acids. CDR1 MNHNS and CDR2 SASEGT come from the germline V gene. The CDR3 loop reads CASSSGSFSDTQYF. The DNA of the CDR3 is TGTGCCAGCAGCAGCGGGAGCTTCTCAGATACGCAGTATTTT.

This clone was detected a few times. The genes are TRBV5-1 and TRBJ2-3; the match to TRBD2 covers 10 bases. The CDR3 is 15 residues long. The trim removed 4 bases at V and 1 base at J, leaving 3 bases unmatched. Germline CDR1 reads SGHRS; CDR2 reads YFSETQ. The DNA for the CDR3 is TGCGCCAGCAGCCCCGGGACTAGCGGCACAGATACGCAGTATTTT. It encodes CASSPGTSGTDTQYF.

The chain joins TRBV6-4 to TRBJ2-5, with 7 nucleotides matching TRBD1. TRBJ2-7 explains the end of the DNA better; the J call may be wrong. The CDR3 is 15 amino acids. Germline assignment: CDR1 MRHNA and CDR2 SNTAGT. CDR3 loop: CASRTRTGYSYEQYF. Written as DNA, the CDR3 is TGTGCCAGCAGGACCAGGACAGGTTACTCCTACGAGCAGTACTTC.

The chain uses TRBV18 and TRBJ1-2; D call uncertain. Trimming left V 2 bases short and J 4 bases short, with 14 bases between. CDR1 and CDR2 from the germline V gene are KGHSH and LQKENI. CDR3 length equals 15 residues. The CDR3, as DNA: TGTGCCAGCTCACCAGGTTCCGGGATCGGCTATGGCTACACCTTC. Translation gives CASSPGSGIGYGYTF.

The chain recombines TRBV7-8 with TRBJ1-4; 9 bases are shared with TRBD1. V was clipped by 5 bases and J by 6 bases; unmatched bases: 4. CDR1 SGHVS and CDR2 FQNEAQ come from the germline V gene. The CDR3 covers 14 residues. CDR3 DNA sequence: TGTGCCAGCAGCCCCGACAGGGGGGATGAAAAACTGTTTTTT. It translates to CASSPDRGDEKLFF.

The V gene is TRBV5-1, the J gene TRBJ1-1, with D tentatively TRBD1 (5 bases). Germline assignment: CDR1 SGHRS and CDR2 YFSETQ. CDR3 length: 13 residues. The V and J ends lost 7 bases and 4 bases respectively, with 14 bases between them. The CDR3 here is CASRDTGGTEAFF. The CDR3 region has the DNA TGCGCCAGCCGAGATACAGGCGGCACTGAAGCTTTCTTT.

This chain connects TRBV5-1 to TRBJ1-2; D may be TRBD1 (5 bases). V was shortened by 4 bases and J by 8 bases, with 24 bases between the two germline ends. CDR3 length: 16 residues. The V gene's germline CDR1 is SGHRS and CDR2 YFSETQ. This CDR3 is CASSHQTGADGSGYTF. Here the CDR3 DNA reads TGCGCCAGCAGCCACCAAACAGGTGCCGACGGTTCCGGCTACACCTTC.

The V gene is TRBV11-3, the J gene TRBJ1-6; TRBD1 might be the D (5 bases). Trimming took 3 bases from V and 7 from J, leaving 10 bases between them. The CDR3 extends over 14 amino acids. The germline CDR1 and CDR2 sequences are SGHNT and YENEEA. This chain's CDR3 is CASSLGEGNSPLHF. Written as DNA, the CDR3 is TGTGCCAGCAGCTTGGGGGAGGGGAATTCACCCCTCCACTTT.

The rearrangement links TRBV5-6 to TRBJ1-2, with D unresolved. The CDR3 loop spans 14 amino acids. The germline CDR1 and CDR2 sequences are SGHDT and YYEEEE. Deletions cut 2 bases from V and 6 bases from J, with 14 bases between. CDR3 protein: CASSFLLGGDGYTF. The CDR3 coding sequence is TGTGCCAGCAGCTTCCTGTTGGGAGGTGATGGCTACACCTTC.

The V call is TRBV11-2, the J call TRBJ1-2; a weak D match, TRBD1 (5 bases). CDR3 length: 15 residues. V lost 0 bases to trimming and J lost 4 bases, with 12 bases between them. The V gene's germline CDR1 is SGHAT and CDR2 FQNNGV. CDR3 nucleotide sequence: TGTGCCAGCAGCTTAGAGGTGACAGAAGCCTATGGCTACACCTTC. Protein sequence: CASSLEVTEAYGYTF.

The genes are TRBV10-3 and TRBJ1-1; 7 positions agree with TRBD1. V was clipped by 6 bases and J by 1 base; unmatched bases: 5. CDR3 size: 14 residues. CDR1 is ENHRY, CDR2 SYGVKD, per germline. CDR3 loop: CAIRLGQPNTEAFF. CDR3 in DNA: TGTGCCATCAGGTTGGGACAGCCGAACACTGAAGCTTTCTTT.

This sequence joins TRBV11-3 and TRBJ2-3, with 7 bases that match TRBD1. Germline lookup yields CDR1 SGHNT and CDR2 YENEEA. Trimming cost V 3 bases and J 6 bases; bases outside gene matches: 12. The CDR3 spans 16 residues. CDR3 in amino acids: CASSLMWGQGDDTQYF. CDR3 bases: TGTGCCAGCAGCTTGATGTGGGGGCAGGGGGATGATACGCAGTATTTT.

V usage is TRBV2 and J usage is TRBJ2-1, with TRBD2 matching over 15 bases. The germline gives CDR1 SNHLY, CDR2 FYNNEI. The CDR3 consists of 18 residues. J gave up 5 bases and V 6 bases, and 11 bases lay outside the gene matches. CDR3 loop: CASRPRTSGGAPHNEQFF. The CDR3 DNA follows: TGTGCCAGCAGACCAAGGACTAGCGGGGGGGCGCCCCACAATGAGCAGTTCTTC.

The V gene is TRBV4-1, the J gene TRBJ1-2; maybe TRBD1 (6 bases). Trimming took 5 bases from V and 2 from J, leaving 27 bases between them. CDR1 is MGHRA, CDR2 YSYEKL, per germline. This CDR3 is 19 amino acids long. As DNA, the CDR3 is TGCGCCAGCAGCGTAAGGGCACAGGGAGGGACTTTAGCCAACTATGGCTACACCTTC. Its translation is CASSVRAQGGTLANYGYTF.

This clone was seen a few times. CDR3 nucleotides: TGTGCCTGGAGTTGGGGACAGGGGACTTACGAGCAGTACTTC. Protein sequence: CAWSWGQGTYEQYF. V usage is TRBV30 and J usage is TRBJ2-7; 10 bases are shared with TRBD1. The CDR3 has 14 residues. Trimming took 2 bases from V and 4 from J; bases not matched to a gene: 5. Germline V lookup: CDR1 GTSNPN, CDR2 SVGIG (reference sequence).

This clone was recorded once. The CDR3 reads CASSDSGGFNEQFF. The CDR3 nucleotides are TGTGCCAGCAGTGACTCCGGGGGGTTCAATGAGCAGTTCTTC. The J gene is TRBJ2-1, the V gene TRBV6-4; 7 bases agree with TRBD2. The J segment lost 6 bases and the V segment lost 0 bases, leaving 2 bases of the junction unmatched. The CDR3 contains 14 residues. Germline-derived CDR1 and CDR2 are MRHNA and SNTAGT.

The chain joins TRBV5-1 to TRBJ2-7, with 8 bases aligning to TRBD1. CDR1 SGHRS and CDR2 YFSETQ come from the germline V gene. The CDR3 contains 14 residues. V shed 5 bases, J shed 6 bases, and the junction held 10 bases outside the gene matches. CDR3 DNA sequence: TGCGCCAGCAGTAATACAGGGGGATTCGGCGAGCAGTACTTC. The encoded protein is CASSNTGGFGEQYF.

The chain employs TRBV19 and TRBJ2-7, with D uncertain. CDR1 and CDR2 from the germline V gene are LNHDA and SQIVND (reference sequence). The V end lost 7 bases, the J end lost 3 bases, and 16 bases lay between the germline ends. The CDR3 consists of 14 residues. The CDR3 nucleotides are TGTGCCAGTAAGCAGAAAACCGACTTCTACGAGCAGTACTTC. Residues: CASKQKTDFYEQYF.

V and J are TRBV30 and TRBJ2-5; TRBD1 aligns across 7 bases. The DNA end favors TRBJ2-7, so the J call may be wrong. This CDR3 has 14 residues. Germline lookup yields CDR1 GTSNPN and CDR2 SVGIG (reference sequence). CDR3 protein: CAWLIRQGSYEQYF. CDR3 sequence (DNA): TGTGCCTGGTTGATAAGACAGGGATCCTACGAGCAGTACTTC.